A selection of T cell receptor beta chains follows, all from one sample in a study of T cell responses to AZD1222 COVID-19 vaccine. Only in-frame clones appear in the TCRdb table, and some are missing; sequencing was by immunoSEQ multiplex PCR. Of some 280,000 clones listed, approximately 94% were seen once; the top ten hold around 0.5%. The sequenced sample was peripheral blood, obtained 28 days after the second AZD1222 dose. These receptors were obtained from an adult who received the AZD1222 COVID-19 vaccine. The CDR3 runs from the conserved cysteine through the conserved F or W. The order of the fields is V gene, D gene, clone size, J gene, CDR3 DNA, CDR3 protein. D genes are given only for firm matches. Size tells how often a clone was seen (once, few, many) or the class of an expanded clone, and some rows leave it out.

V: TRBV18; D: -; size: -; J: TRBJ1-5; DNA: TGTGCCAGCTCAGGCGGGGAAAATCAGCCCCAGCATTTT; CDR3: CASSGGENQPQHF
V: TRBV4-1; D: TRBD1; size: -; J: TRBJ2-7; DNA: TGCGCCAGCAGCCAAAGGGGCGGGACAGGCTCGTACGAGCAGTACTTC; CDR3: CASSQRGGTGSYEQYF
V: TRBV9; D: -; size: -; J: TRBJ1-2; DNA: TGTGCCAGCAGCGTAAGCGGGGGTGGCTATGGCTACACCTTC; CDR3: CASSVSGGGYGYTF
V: TRBV10-3; D: -; size: once; J: TRBJ2-2; DNA: TGTGCCATCAGTGTGGTCGGGACGGACACCGGGGAGCTGTTTTTT; CDR3: CAISVVGTDTGELFF
V: TRBV12-3/TRBV12-4; D: -; size: -; J: TRBJ1-2; DNA: TGTGCCAGCAGTGTCCAGGACTCTTTTGGCTACACCTTC; CDR3: CASSVQDSFGYTF
V: TRBV7-3; D: -; size: -; J: TRBJ2-1; DNA: TGTGCCAGCAGCGGGGGGAATGAGCAGTTCTTC; CDR3: CASSGGNEQFF
V: TRBV27; D: -; size: -; J: TRBJ1-5; DNA: TGTGCCAGCAGTCGAGTGGGTCAGCCCCAGCATTTT; CDR3: CASSRVGQPQHF
V: TRBV3-1/TRBV3-2; D: -; size: -; J: TRBJ2-5; DNA: TGTGCCAGCAGCCAGGACCCGGGGGGCAGCCAAGAGACCCAGTACTTC; CDR3: CASSQDPGGSQETQYF
V: TRBV15; D: TRBD1; size: once; J: TRBJ1-3; DNA: TGTGCCACCAGCACCTCCGGGACAGGGACTGGAAACACCATATATTTT; CDR3: CATSTSGTGTGNTIYF
V: TRBV5-1; D: -; size: -; J: TRBJ1-1; DNA: TGCGCCAGCAGCTTGGGCGAGGTGGCTTTCTTT; CDR3: CASSLGEVAFF
V: TRBV28; D: TRBD1; size: -; J: TRBJ1-2; DNA: TGTGCCAGCAGTCCTCCCAGGGGGGGTAAGGATGGCTACACCTTC; CDR3: CASSPPRGGKDGYTF
V: TRBV3-1/TRBV3-2; D: TRBD2; size: -; J: TRBJ2-7; DNA: TGTGCCAGCAGCCCTAGCGGGAGGGCCTACGAGCAGTACTTC; CDR3: CASSPSGRAYEQYF
V: TRBV28; D: TRBD1; size: -; J: TRBJ1-2; DNA: TGTGCCAGCAGTTCACCGACGGGACAGGGGATAGGTACTAACTATGGCTACACCTTC; CDR3: CASSSPTGQGIGTNYGYTF
V: TRBV29-1; D: -; size: -; J: TRBJ1-1; DNA: TGCAGCGTTGAATTGCGGTCGTCCACTGAAGCTTTCTTT; CDR3: CSVELRSSTEAFF
V: TRBV10-3; D: TRBD1; size: -; J: TRBJ2-7; DNA: TGTGCCATCACGAACACAGGGGGCGAGCAGTACTTC; CDR3: CAITNTGGEQYF
V: TRBV5-1; D: -; size: -; J: TRBJ1-2; DNA: TGCGCCAGCAGCCTTACCCGGACGGTTTACACCTTC; CDR3: CASSLTRTVYTF
V: TRBV4-1; D: -; size: few; J: TRBJ1-2; DNA: TGCGCCAGCAGCCAAGGCCCCGGAGGGGGGGGCGGCTACACCTTC; CDR3: CASSQGPGGGGGYTF
V: TRBV5-1; D: -; size: -; J: TRBJ2-1; DNA: TGCGCCAGCAGCTTCTTCACGGGGGCGACCCCCGATGAGCAGTTCTTC; CDR3: CASSFFTGATPDEQFF
V: TRBV18; D: TRBD2; size: -; J: TRBJ2-1; DNA: TGTGCCAGCTCACCGGTATTTATAGCGGGAGGGCAAGGTGAGCAGTTCTTC; CDR3: CASSPVFIAGGQGEQFF
V: TRBV5-4; D: -; size: -; J: TRBJ2-1; DNA: TGTGCCAGCAGCCCCAACCGGGACTCCCTCAATGAGCAGTTCTTC; CDR3: CASSPNRDSLNEQFF
V: TRBV7-8; D: -; size: -; J: TRBJ1-4; DNA: TGTGCCAGCAGCTTATGGGGAGGCGAAAAACTGTTTTTT; CDR3: CASSLWGGEKLFF
V: TRBV24-1; D: -; size: few; J: TRBJ2-1; DNA: TGTGCCACCAGGCCAGGAGGGCAGGGCCAATACAATGAGCAGTTCTTC; CDR3: CATRPGGQGQYNEQFF
V: TRBV28; D: TRBD1; size: -; J: TRBJ1-6; DNA: TGTGCCAGCAGGCCACCCAGGGGGCATTCTAATTCACCCCTCCACTTT; CDR3: CASRPPRGHSNSPLHF
V: TRBV12-3/TRBV12-4; D: -; size: -; J: TRBJ1-5; DNA: TGTGCCAGCAGTTTTACTCAGCCCCAGCATTTT; CDR3: CASSFTQPQHF
V: TRBV11-2; D: TRBD1; size: -; J: TRBJ2-5; DNA: TGTGCCAGCAGCTTAACAGGGGTCGGAGAGACCCAGTACTTC; CDR3: CASSLTGVGETQYF
V: TRBV12-3/TRBV12-4; D: -; size: -; J: TRBJ1-5; DNA: TGTGCCAGCAGTCCGGTTCGGGATCAGCCCCAGCATTTT; CDR3: CASSPVRDQPQHF
V: TRBV25-1; D: -; size: -; J: TRBJ2-7; DNA: TGTGCCAGCAGTGGGTTCGCAGGGCCCTACGAGCAGTACTTC; CDR3: CASSGFAGPYEQYF
V: TRBV19; D: -; size: -; J: TRBJ1-5; DNA: TGTGCCAGTAGTGGTCCAGATACCTTAGCCGGGACCCAGCATTTT; CDR3: CASSGPDTLAGTQHF
V: TRBV27; D: -; size: -; J: TRBJ2-7; DNA: TGTGCCAGCAGTTTGACGGTCGGGTACGAGCAGTACTTC; CDR3: CASSLTVGYEQYF
V: TRBV2; D: -; size: -; J: TRBJ1-4; DNA: TGTGCCAGCAGTGAGTGGGACGGCGAAAAACTGTTTTTT; CDR3: CASSEWDGEKLFF
V: TRBV12-2; D: -; size: -; J: TRBJ2-7; DNA: TGTGCAAGTCGCAAAACCGGACTAACCCCCTCCTACGAGCAGTACTTC; CDR3: CASRKTGLTPSYEQYF
V: TRBV4-2; D: TRBD2; size: -; J: TRBJ2-3; DNA: TGTGCCAGCAGCCAAGACACCACCCTAGCGGGAGGGCGCACAGATACGCAGTATTTT; CDR3: CASSQDTTLAGGRTDTQYF
V: TRBV3-1/TRBV3-2; D: -; size: -; J: TRBJ1-2; DNA: TGTGCCAGCAGCTACCGGTTATCGGCAGGGCGCGGCTACACCTTC; CDR3: CASSYRLSAGRGYTF
V: TRBV3-1/TRBV3-2; D: -; size: -; J: TRBJ2-2; DNA: TGTGCCAGCAGCCAAGAAGTACCGGGGACCGGGGAGCTGTTTTTT; CDR3: CASSQEVPGTGELFF
V: TRBV28; D: -; size: -; J: TRBJ1-3; DNA: TGTGCCAGCAGTTTAGGCCACCAGTCTTCTGGAAACACCATATATTTT; CDR3: CASSLGHQSSGNTIYF
V: TRBV28; D: TRBD1; size: -; J: TRBJ1-6; DNA: TGTGCCAGCAGTTTGGGGGACAGAAATTCACCCCTCCACTTT; CDR3: CASSLGDRNSPLHF
V: TRBV6-2/TRBV6-3; D: -; size: -; J: TRBJ2-3; DNA: TGTGCCAGCAGCCCGTTTCTCGCGGGGGCCACAGATACGCAGTATTTT; CDR3: CASSPFLAGATDTQYF
V: TRBV5-5; D: -; size: once; J: TRBJ2-7; DNA: TGTGCCAGCAGCTTGGGGGCTAGCGCGGACACCTACGAGCAGTACTTC; CDR3: CASSLGASADTYEQYF
V: TRBV4-3; D: -; size: -; J: TRBJ1-6; DNA: TGCGCCAGCAGCCAAGAGGCCGGGAATTCACCCCTCCACTTT; CDR3: CASSQEAGNSPLHF
V: TRBV19; D: -; size: -; J: TRBJ1-6; DNA: TGTGCCAGTAGTGTATACAGGGTGGGGGATAAGGCCCTCCACTTT; CDR3: CASSVYRVGDKALHF
V: TRBV4-1; D: TRBD2; size: once; J: TRBJ2-3; DNA: TGCGCCAGCAGCCAGGCCGCACTAGCGGGAGGTGGCACAGATACGCAGTATTTT; CDR3: CASSQAALAGGGTDTQYF
V: TRBV29-1; D: TRBD1; size: -; J: TRBJ2-2; DNA: TGCAGCGTTTTGGGACAGGGAACCGGGGAGCTGTTTTTT; CDR3: CSVLGQGTGELFF
V: TRBV27; D: TRBD1; size: once; J: TRBJ2-2; DNA: TGTGCCAGCAGTAAGGACAGGGGGTACACCGGGGAGCTGTTTTTT; CDR3: CASSKDRGYTGELFF
V: TRBV6-6; D: -; size: -; J: TRBJ1-5; DNA: TGTGCCAGCAAAGCGGGATGGCCCCAGCATTTT; CDR3: CASKAGWPQHF